The next 10 T cell receptor beta chains were all read from a single sample in a study of CD4 and CD8 cells across lung adenocarcinoma regions. One entry per CDR3 protein, called by TCRdb with MiXCR from the PCR reads. Here the sample spans about 23,000 distinct CDR3 sequences, 45% to 60% being singletons. The sample comprised CD4+ T cells from the center of a lung tumor. All receptors derive from a male donor with lung adenocarcinoma. The CD4 and CD8 labels of this study may be unreliable.

Notes on this clonotype: A junction boundary mismatches the germline segment, possibly from a read error. The chain links TRBV27 to TRBJ2-4; 7 nucleotides line up with TRBD1. CDR3 length: 16 amino acids. In germline, CDR1 is MNHEY, CDR2 SMNVEV (reference sequence). The CDR3 DNA sequence: TGTGCCAGCAGCAGAACCCAGAGACAGGGTGCAGATATTCAGTATTTC. Its protein is CASSRTQRQGADIQYF.

This clonotype was found many times. The V and J genes are TRBV6-1 and TRBJ2-3, with TRBD1 identical over 8 bases. The germline gives CDR1 MNHNS, CDR2 SASEGT. The CDR3 has 15 residues. Unmatched junction bases numbered 7, after V lost 5 bases and J lost 3 bases. CDR3 residues: CASSPRTGRTDTQYF. CDR3 nucleotide sequence: TGTGCCAGCAGTCCGCGGACAGGGAGGACAGATACGCAGTATTTT.

A note on this clonotype: The CDR3 ends on some other residue instead of the conserved phenylalanine or tryptophan, so this is likely a read error. It is unclear where the CDR3 begins or ends on the DNA, so no DNA is shown, and the CDR3 is as TCRdb lists it. The chain employs TRBV6-5 and TRBJ2-5; the listed D gene, TRBD1, was not tested against the DNA. The CDR3 length is 15 residues, termini included. Germline assignment: CDR1 MNHEY and CDR2 SVGAGI. Here the CDR3 reads CASSSYDRGGATQLS.

As concerns this clonotype: A read error may produce the germline difference seen at one junction end. This chain uses TRBV6-5 with TRBJ2-3; 7 bases are shared with TRBD2. This CDR3 is built from 15 residues. Germline V gene lookup returns CDR1 MNHEY and CDR2 SVGAGI. The DNA for the CDR3 is TGTGGCGGCAGTCACGGGGGAGGGCACACAGATACCCAGTATTTT. Protein product: CGGSHGGGHTDTQYF.

The chain is built from TRBV6-1 and TRBJ1-2; D not resolved. V dropped 4 bases and J dropped 0 bases, with 6 bases sitting between them. Germline loops: CDR1 MNHNS, CDR2 SASEGT. This CDR3 is built from 13 residues. Here the CDR3 DNA reads TGTGCCAGCAGTGTTGACACTAACTATGGCTACACCTTC. This translates into CASSVDTNYGYTF.

The V call is TRBV4-1, the J call TRBJ2-3; TRBD2 aligns across 11 bases. V shed 1 base, J shed 2 bases, and the junction held 8 bases outside the gene matches. This CDR3 has 18 residues. CDR1 is MGHRA, CDR2 YSYEKL, per germline. CDR3: CASSQVRPLAGVTDTQYF. DNA for the CDR3: TGCGCCAGCAGCCAAGTGCGACCACTAGCGGGGGTCACAGATACGCAGTATTTT.

In regard to this clonotype: The junction shows a germline mismatch at one end, possibly a read error. The chain has TRBV12-3 or TRBV12-4 and TRBJ2-4; TRBD2 matches 14 bases. The length of the CDR3 is 17 residues. CDR3 bases: TGTGCCAGCAGTGGGACTAGCGGGAGTGGTAGCACAGATATGCAGTACTTT. Translation: CASSGTSGSGSTDMQYF.

J is TRBJ2-1 and V is TRBV6-2 or TRBV6-3; the D gene is possibly TRBD2 (6 bases). Trimming took 0 bases from V and 3 from J, leaving 15 bases between them. This CDR3 has 17 amino acids. The germline V gene has CDR1 MNHEY and CDR2 SVGEGT. The DNA of the CDR3 is TGTGCCAGCAGTTACTCGCCCACAGGAGGGATCTACAATGAGCAGTTCTTC. It specifies CASSYSPTGGIYNEQFF.

This chain connects TRBV6-5 to TRBJ2-3; possible D gene TRBD2, 6 bases. Trimming shortened V by 4 bases and J by 1 base, and 9 bases separated the two germline ends. This CDR3 region has 14 residues. The germline CDR1 and CDR2 sequences are MNHEY and SVGAGI. DNA of the CDR3: TGTGCCAGCAGTTGGGGCGGGGGCACAGATACGCAGTATTTT. It yields the protein CASSWGGGTDTQYF.

Points on this clonotype: At one end the junction does not follow the germline gene, possibly because of a read error. V is TRBV6-5 and J is TRBJ2-2; 8 bases match TRBD2. The CDR3 covers 16 residues. Germline V lookup: CDR1 MNHEY, CDR2 SVGAGI. CDR3 sequence reads: CASSYSAAGGTDALYF. DNA of the CDR3: TGTGCCAGCAGTTACTCGGCCGCGGGAGGCACCGATGCGCTGTATTTT.